This T cell receptor beta chain was obtained from a study of blood T cells in healthy people across ages. Study-wide points: The lack of PBMC sorting stopped any conclusive naive versus antigen-experienced comparison.

The CDR3 loop spans 15 amino acids. Per germline, CDR1 DFQATT and CDR2 SNEGSKA (reference sequence). V was pared by 2 bases and J by 2 bases, with 16 bases between. There are a few counts of this clonotype. The target antigen is unknown. Sample-barcoded 5' priming and a J-beta primer mix drove a second PCR of roughly 6 to 12 cycles. One entry per CDR3 protein results from TCRdb running MiXCR on the 5' RACE reads. This sample carries under 2,000,000 distinct CDR3 sequences, just under 50% of them seen once, and the ten largest clones take less than 2.5%. The chain recombines TRBV20-1 with TRBJ2-7, with a tentative D call TRBD2 (7 bases). What was sequenced was blood. This TCR came from a woman aged 40 to 50 in good health. The CDR3 is CSARPSGEGPYEQYF. In DNA form, the CDR3 reads TGCAGTGCTAGACCGTCAGGGGAGGGTCCCTACGAGCAGTACTTC.